This T cell receptor (beta chain) was recovered during a study of regulatory T cells in long-lasting Graves disease. At the level of the study: With positive TSH receptor antibodies and over 5 years of antithyroid drugs, Graves' disease was considered persistent.

Indicated time point: persistent/refractory GD, antithyroid drugs over 5 years with positive TRAb. There was RNA extracted from PBMCs, and the TCR library was made from it. EDTA tubes held 7 to 9 milliliters of peripheral blood from each patient. This clonotype was counted many times. Antigen: not known. The CDR3 spans 13 residues. V was clipped by 5 bases and J by 1 base, with 8 bases between them. Per germline, CDR1 SGHAT and CDR2 FQDESV (reference sequence). Arm-PCR of CDR3 regions with iRepertoire HTBI primers generated TCR beta libraries. Via MiXCR, TCRdb re-called the multiplex PCR reads, giving one row per CDR3 protein. Among roughly 400,000 distinct CDR3 sequences, around 21% were seen once, and the ten largest hold more than 20%. Findings and caveats of the study: The study found TRBV28, TRBJ1-2 and TRBJ2-5 favored in persistent disease.

This TCR derives from a female donor with Graves disease. V gene TRBV11-1 combines with J gene TRBJ1-1; D remains unclear. Sample: peripheral blood mononuclear cells (PBMCs), taken when the disease was refractory, from a patient treated with antithyroid drugs. The CDR3 is CASSMEQNTEAFF. The CDR3 bases are TGTGCCAGCAGCATGGAACAGAACACTGAAGCTTTCTTT.